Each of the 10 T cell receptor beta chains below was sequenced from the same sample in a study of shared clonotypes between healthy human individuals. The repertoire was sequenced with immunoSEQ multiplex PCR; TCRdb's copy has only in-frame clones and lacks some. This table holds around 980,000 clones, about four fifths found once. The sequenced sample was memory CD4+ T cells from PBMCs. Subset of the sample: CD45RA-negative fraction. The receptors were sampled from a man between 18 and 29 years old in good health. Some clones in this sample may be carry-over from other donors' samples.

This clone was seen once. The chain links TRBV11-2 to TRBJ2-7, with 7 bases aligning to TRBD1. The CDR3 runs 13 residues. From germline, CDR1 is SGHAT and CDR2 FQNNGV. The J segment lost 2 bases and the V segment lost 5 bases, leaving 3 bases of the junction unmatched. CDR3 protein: CASSLGTAYEQYF. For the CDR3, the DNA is TGTGCCAGCAGCCTCGGGACAGCCTACGAGCAGTACTTC.

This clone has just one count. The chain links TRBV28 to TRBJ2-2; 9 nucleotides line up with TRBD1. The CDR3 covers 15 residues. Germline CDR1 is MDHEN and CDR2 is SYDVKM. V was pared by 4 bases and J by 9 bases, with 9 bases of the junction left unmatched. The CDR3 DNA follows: TGTGCCAGCAGTTCCCTCACAGGGGGCCCTTGGGAGCTGTTTTTT. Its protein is CASSSLTGGPWELFF.

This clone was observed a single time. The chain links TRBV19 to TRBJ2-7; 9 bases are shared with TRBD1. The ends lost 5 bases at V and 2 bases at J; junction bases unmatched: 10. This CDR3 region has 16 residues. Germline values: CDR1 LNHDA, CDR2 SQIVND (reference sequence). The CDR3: CASSDYVGTGTYEQYF. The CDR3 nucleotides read TGTGCCAGTAGTGATTACGTCGGGACAGGGACCTACGAGCAGTACTTC.

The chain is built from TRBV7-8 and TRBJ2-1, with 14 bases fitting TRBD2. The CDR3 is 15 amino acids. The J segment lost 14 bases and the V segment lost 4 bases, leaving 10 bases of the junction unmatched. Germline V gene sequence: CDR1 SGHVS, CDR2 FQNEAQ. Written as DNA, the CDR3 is TGTGCCAGCAGCTCGAGAAGACTAGCGGGAGGGCCAGAGTTCTTC. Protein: CASSSRRLAGGPEFF.

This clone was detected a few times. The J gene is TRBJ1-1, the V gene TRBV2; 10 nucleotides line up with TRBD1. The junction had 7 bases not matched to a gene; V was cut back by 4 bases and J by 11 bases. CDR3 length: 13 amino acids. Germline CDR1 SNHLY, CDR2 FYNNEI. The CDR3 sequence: CASSGWDRGLAFF. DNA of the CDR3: TGTGCCAGCAGTGGGTGGGACAGGGGTCTTGCTTTCTTT.

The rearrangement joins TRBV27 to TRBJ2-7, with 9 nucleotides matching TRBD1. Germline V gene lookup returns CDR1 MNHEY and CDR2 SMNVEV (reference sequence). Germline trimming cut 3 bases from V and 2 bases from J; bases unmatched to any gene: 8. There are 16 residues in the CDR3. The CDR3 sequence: CASSFKGQGFPYEQYF. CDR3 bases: TGTGCCAGCAGTTTTAAGGGACAGGGTTTCCCCTACGAGCAGTACTTC.

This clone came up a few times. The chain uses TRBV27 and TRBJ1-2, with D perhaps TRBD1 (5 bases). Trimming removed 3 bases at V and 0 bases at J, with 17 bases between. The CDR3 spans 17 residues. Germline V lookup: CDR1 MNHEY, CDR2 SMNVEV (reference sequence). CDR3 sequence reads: CASSFGPWQGANYGYTF. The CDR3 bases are TGTGCCAGCAGTTTTGGGCCCTGGCAGGGAGCTAACTATGGCTACACCTTC.

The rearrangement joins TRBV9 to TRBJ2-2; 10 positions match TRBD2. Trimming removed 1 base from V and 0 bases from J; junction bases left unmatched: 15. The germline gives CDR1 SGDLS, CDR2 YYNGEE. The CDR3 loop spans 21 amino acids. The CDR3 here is CASSVPLLVSGRPANTGELFF. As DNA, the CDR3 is TGTGCCAGCAGCGTACCCCTATTGGTTAGCGGGAGGCCCGCGAACACCGGGGAGCTGTTTTTT.

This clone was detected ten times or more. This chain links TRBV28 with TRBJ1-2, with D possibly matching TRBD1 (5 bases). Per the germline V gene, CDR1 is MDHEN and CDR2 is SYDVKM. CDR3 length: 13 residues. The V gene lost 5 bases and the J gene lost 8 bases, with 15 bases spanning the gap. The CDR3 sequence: CASSTGWGEGYTF. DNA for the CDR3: TGTGCCAGCAGTACGGGATGGGGCGAGGGCTACACCTTC.

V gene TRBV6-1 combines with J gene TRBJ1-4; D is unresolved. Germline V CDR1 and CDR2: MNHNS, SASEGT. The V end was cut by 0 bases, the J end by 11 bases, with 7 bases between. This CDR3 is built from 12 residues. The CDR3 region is CASSEAQRKLFF. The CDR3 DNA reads TGTGCCAGCAGTGAAGCGCAACGTAAACTGTTTTTT.